This T cell receptor (beta chain) emerged from a study of human T cells and chemical hapten exposure. Unfractionated whole blood yielded the extracted total RNA. Authors' analysis steps: Per-sample TCR counts ranged from about 23,224 to 750,000, median about 98,000. Using its own MiXCR run on the 5' RACE reads, TCRdb lists one record per CDR3 protein. TCRdb, not the original authors, processed these V and J calls. The table includes approximately 140,000 distinct CDR3 sequences, around 4.4% detected once. The sample holds many counts of this clonotype. The CDR3 runs 13 residues. Per the germline V gene, CDR1 is MNHEY and CDR2 is SVGEGT. Trimming took 0 bases from V and 5 from J, leaving 4 bases between them.

The clonotype comes from a female donor in good health. The chain joins TRBV6-2 or TRBV6-3 to TRBJ2-2; unclear D gene. The CDR3 loop is CASSYSGTGELFF. The CDR3 coding sequence is TGTGCCAGCAGTTACTCCGGGACCGGGGAGCTGTTTTTT.